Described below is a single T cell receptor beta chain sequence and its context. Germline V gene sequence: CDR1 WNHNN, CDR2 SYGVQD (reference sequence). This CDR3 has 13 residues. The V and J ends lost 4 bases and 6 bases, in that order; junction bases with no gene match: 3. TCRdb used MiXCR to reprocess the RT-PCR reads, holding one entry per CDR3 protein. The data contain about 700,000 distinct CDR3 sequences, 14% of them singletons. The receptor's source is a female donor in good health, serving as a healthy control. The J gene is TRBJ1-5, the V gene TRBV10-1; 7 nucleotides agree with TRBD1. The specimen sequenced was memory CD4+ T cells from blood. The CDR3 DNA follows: TGCGCCAGCAGTGGGGACAGCTGTCAGCCCCAGCATTTT. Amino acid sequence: CASSGDSCQPQHF.